This TCR beta chain was sequenced during a study of T cell repertoires in cytomegalovirus infection. The wider study: Well-studied HLA-B-restricted epitopes and recently identified HLA-C-restricted epitopes of CMV were both used in the study. Evidence of both CMV infection and a matching HLA type came from public TCR beta signatures. Study results and limitations: The cumulative frequency of public TCR beta families identified carriers of CMV plus the relevant HLA. Dominating the ex vivo response were HLA-C-restricted CMV-specific TCR beta clonotypes.

Trimming cost V 1 base and J 4 bases, with 7 bases left between them. This CDR3 contains 14 residues. Germline V gene data show CDR1 as SGHVS and CDR2 as FNYEAQ. TCRdb re-called the reads through MiXCR, storing one row per CDR3 protein. The data show roughly 990,000 distinct CDR3 sequences, with around 29% seen just once and about 14% held by the top ten. This clonotype was observed a handful of times. Its antigen remains unknown. The sequencing here drew on cultured CD8+ T cells from PBMCs, taken from culture after CMV antigen stimulation. The sequence derives from a human donor in good health (CMV status not recorded). Some clones in this sample may be carry-over from other donors' samples. The chain has TRBV7-6 and TRBJ1-4; D gene unclear. The CDR3 DNA reads as TGTGCCAGCAGCTTAGAACGGGGTAATGAAAAACTGTTTTTT. Its protein product is CASSLERGNEKLFF. The variable domain in full, with the rest retrieved from reference TRBV7-6 and TRBJ1-4, is GAGVSQSPRYKVTKRGQDVALRCDPISGHVSLYWYRQALGQGPEFLTYFNYEAQQDKSGLPNDRFSAERPEGSISTLTIQRTEQRDSAMYRCASSLERGNEKLFFGSGTQLSVL.